The 23 T cell receptor beta chains in this list originate from one sample, sequenced in a study of beta chain features in type 1 diabetes. The whole isolated RNA underwent reverse transcription, so sequencing captured expressed TCRB transcripts. Assay: immunoSEQ multiplex PCR; the TCRdb copy retains only in-frame clones and omits some. The profile shows under 800,000 clones, around 15% of them singletons. The sample consisted of naive CD4+ T cells from blood. These receptors were obtained from a man aged 18 to 30 in good health.

This clone occurred a few times. CDR3 residues: CASSLAQAGAAYEQYF. DNA of the CDR3: TGTGCCAGCAGCTTAGCACAAGCGGGGGCCGCCTACGAGCAGTACTTC. This chain joins TRBV7-2 and TRBJ2-7, with 8 positions matching TRBD2. V lost 0 bases to trimming and J lost 2 bases; unmatched junction nucleotides: 6. Germline V gene sequence: CDR1 SGHTA, CDR2 FQGNSA. This CDR3 region has 16 residues.

The J gene is TRBJ1-2, the V gene TRBV9; unclear D gene. The CDR3 is 14 amino acids. Trimming cost V 3 bases and J 8 bases, with 17 bases left between them. Germline CDR1 reads SGDLS; CDR2 reads YYNGEE. The CDR3 sequence: CASSAGIQRRGYTF. CDR3 bases: TGTGCCAGCAGCGCCGGGATCCAGAGGCGGGGCTACACCTTC.

In DNA, the CDR3 is TGTGCCAGCAGCTCAGGCCTCGTACCCTACGAGCAGTACTTC. It specifies CASSSGLVPYEQYF. This rearrangement joins TRBV7-3 to TRBJ2-7; no definite D call. Deletions cut 4 bases from V and 2 bases from J, with 12 bases between. From germline, CDR1 is SGHTA and CDR2 FQGTGA. The CDR3 has 14 residues.

There are a few counts of this clone. This chain joins TRBV28 and TRBJ2-3; D is ambiguous. The germline V gene has CDR1 MDHEN and CDR2 SYDVKM. The CDR3 is made up of 13 amino acids. Trimming pared 5 bases from V and 4 bases from J, leaving 10 bases between. Here the CDR3 reads CASSRISPDTQYF. CDR3 DNA: TGTGCCAGCAGTCGGATCTCCCCAGATACGCAGTATTTT.

V gene TRBV6-5 combines with J gene TRBJ2-7; maybe TRBD1 (5 bases). V lost 6 bases to trimming and J lost 7 bases, with 19 bases between them. The CDR3 length is 14 residues. Germline V gives CDR1 MNHEY, CDR2 SVGAGI. The CDR3 DNA reads TGTGCCAGCAGCTACGGCCGCATCCCAGGGGAGCAGTACTTC. It is translated as CASSYGRIPGEQYF.

The chain is built from TRBV7-2 and TRBJ2-5; 7 bases agree with TRBD2. The V gene's germline CDR1 is SGHTA and CDR2 FQGNSA. The CDR3 contains 13 residues. The junction had 3 bases not matched to a gene; V was cut back by 6 bases and J by 2 bases. CDR3 protein: CASRPRGQETQYF. CDR3 nucleotide sequence: TGTGCCAGCAGGCCGCGGGGGCAAGAGACCCAGTACTTC.

The rearrangement joins TRBV30 to TRBJ1-2, with 7 bases aligning to TRBD1. Germline assignment: CDR1 GTSNPN and CDR2 SVGIG (reference sequence). The trim removed 0 bases at V and 5 bases at J, leaving 6 bases unmatched. The CDR3 covers 14 residues. The CDR3 nucleotides are TGTGCCTGGAGTGTACGAGGGGGCAGGTATGGCTACACCTTC. It yields the protein CAWSVRGGRYGYTF.

This clone occurred many times. J is TRBJ1-1 and V is TRBV10-3; D uncertain. The germline V and J ends were trimmed by 3 bases and 7 bases, with 6 bases remaining between them. Germline assignment: CDR1 ENHRY and CDR2 SYGVKD. This CDR3 region has 11 residues. In DNA form, the CDR3 reads TGTGCCATCAGTGAACTCAATGAAGCTTTCTTT. Its translation is CAISELNEAFF.

This clone turned up a few times. The chain links TRBV28 to TRBJ1-2; the match to TRBD1 covers 7 bases. Germline CDR1 reads MDHEN; CDR2 reads SYDVKM. Trimming took 7 bases from V and 7 from J; bases not matched to a gene: 12. CDR3 length equals 14 residues. As DNA, the CDR3 is TGTGCCAGCAAAGGGGGCAGAGGGGGAGGTGGCTACACCTTC. Translated: CASKGGRGGGGYTF.

J is TRBJ2-7 and V is TRBV6-5, with 7 bases matching TRBD1. Looked up from germline, CDR1 is MNHEY and CDR2 is SVGAGI. J lost 4 bases, V lost 0 bases, and 9 bases had no gene match. This CDR3 is built from 16 residues. Here the CDR3 reads CASSYSILRTGYEQYF. The CDR3 DNA sequence: TGTGCCAGCAGTTACTCGATTCTGAGGACAGGTTACGAGCAGTACTTC.

The chain joins TRBV28 to TRBJ1-2, with D uncertain. Germline CDR1 reads MDHEN; CDR2 reads SYDVKM. This CDR3 region has 11 residues. Trimming stripped 6 bases from V and 3 bases from J, with 5 bases between. The CDR3 loop reads CASRSDYGYTF. The CDR3 DNA follows: TGTGCCAGCAGGTCGGACTATGGCTACACCTTC.

This chain links TRBV6-5 with TRBJ1-1; D is perhaps TRBD1 (5 bases). V dropped 3 bases and J dropped 5 bases, with 13 bases sitting between them. CDR1 and CDR2 from the germline V gene are MNHEY and SVGAGI. CDR3 length equals 14 residues. As DNA, the CDR3 is TGTGCCAGCAGTTATAAAGCGGGGGATACTGAAGCTTTCTTT. Translated: CASSYKAGDTEAFF.

The chain has TRBV15 and TRBJ2-3, with TRBD2 matching over 11 bases. V was pared by 9 bases and J by 0 bases, with 17 bases of the junction left unmatched. There are 19 residues in the CDR3. Per germline, CDR1 LNHNV and CDR2 YYDKDF (reference sequence). CDR3 residues: CATGRRLAGLQMSTDTQYF. The CDR3 DNA is TGTGCCACGGGGAGGAGACTAGCGGGATTACAGATGAGCACAGATACGCAGTATTTT.

The chain employs TRBV11-1 and TRBJ2-3; TRBD1 agrees at 10 bases. With 4 bases clipped from V and 1 base from J, the junction kept 5 bases outside the gene matches. This CDR3 comprises 16 residues. Looked up from germline, CDR1 is SGHAT and CDR2 is FQDESV (reference sequence). CDR3 nucleotide sequence: TGTGCCAGCAGCTCCCGGACAGGGGGAGGCACAGATACGCAGTATTTT. Its translation is CASSSRTGGGTDTQYF.

Details on this clone: One junction end disagrees with the germline gene, perhaps due to a read error. This chain connects TRBV7-3 to TRBJ2-7; 9 positions match TRBD2. Germline V CDR1 and CDR2: SGHTA, FQGTGA. The CDR3 contains 11 residues. CDR3 amino acids: CASSFGTSSDF. The CDR3 bases are TGTGCCAGCAGCTTTGGGACTAGCTCGGACTTC.

The chain combines TRBV21-1 with TRBJ1-1. TRBV21-1 is a listed pseudogene. The CDR3 length is 16 residues. Here the CDR3 reads CASSKPRECGGTEAFF. In DNA, the CDR3 is TGTGCCAGCAGCAAACCCCGCGAGTGCGGGGGAACTGAAGCTTTCTTT.

This clone has ten or more counts. The genes are TRBV5-4 and TRBJ2-4, with TRBD1 as a possible D gene (5 bases). CDR1 is SGHNT and CDR2 is YYREEE in the germline V gene (reference sequence). The CDR3 sequence is 15 residues long. Trimming stripped 0 bases from V and 6 bases from J, with 13 bases between. The CDR3 DNA follows: TGTGCCAGCAGCTTGGGGCAGGGAAGTGGAAACATTCAGTACTTC. Its protein is CASSLGQGSGNIQYF.

This rearrangement joins TRBV5-1 to TRBJ2-2, with D unclear. Per germline, CDR1 SGHRS and CDR2 YFSETQ. Trimming stripped 2 bases from V and 6 bases from J, with 11 bases between. The CDR3 consists of 14 residues. CDR3 protein: CASSLLAKPGELFF. The CDR3 bases are TGCGCCAGCAGCTTATTAGCTAAACCCGGGGAGCTGTTTTTT.

The table lists this clone with a few counts. V and J are TRBV2 and TRBJ2-7, with a weak D call TRBD2 (7 bases). V lost 9 bases and J 2 bases, leaving 17 bases between the germline ends. The CDR3 extends over 14 amino acids. CDR1 and CDR2 from the germline V gene are SNHLY and FYNNEI. CDR3 residues: CASNIGGGPYEQYF. The CDR3 DNA reads TGTGCCAGTAACATAGGGGGAGGGCCCTACGAGCAGTACTTC.

This sequence joins TRBV19 and TRBJ2-7, with D uncertain. The V end was cut by 6 bases, the J end by 1 base, with 4 bases between. CDR1 LNHDA and CDR2 SQIVND come from the germline V gene (reference sequence). The length of the CDR3 is 11 residues. This CDR3 is CASRGSYEQYF. CDR3 DNA sequence: TGTGCCAGTAGAGGGTCCTACGAGCAGTACTTC.

The CDR3 region has the DNA TGCGCCAGCAGCCAAGACCCCAGATATTGGGGGGCGGACTATGGCTACACCTTC. Residues: CASSQDPRYWGADYGYTF. The rearrangement joins TRBV4-3 to TRBJ1-2, with a possible D match to TRBD1 (6 bases). CDR3 length: 18 amino acids. CDR1 is LGHNA, CDR2 YSLEER, per germline. The V end lost 0 bases, the J end lost 3 bases, and 20 bases lay between the germline ends.

V and J are TRBV7-9 and TRBJ1-6; D may be TRBD1 (6 bases). The V gene's germline CDR1 is SEHNR and CDR2 FQNEAQ (reference sequence). V was shortened by 4 bases and J by 7 bases, with 11 bases between the two germline ends. CDR3 size: 14 residues. The CDR3 DNA reads as TGTGCCAGCAGCTGGGGAACAGGGAATTCACCCCTCCACTTT. Amino acid sequence: CASSWGTGNSPLHF.

This clone was counted a few times. CDR3: CASSQAGSSYEQYF. The DNA for the CDR3 is TGTGCCAGCAGCCAGGCAGGAAGCTCCTACGAGCAGTACTTC. The chain combines TRBV9 with TRBJ2-7; no definite D call. Per the germline V gene, CDR1 is SGDLS and CDR2 is YYNGEE. V was cut by 4 bases and J by 0 bases, with 11 bases left in between. The CDR3 length is 14 residues.